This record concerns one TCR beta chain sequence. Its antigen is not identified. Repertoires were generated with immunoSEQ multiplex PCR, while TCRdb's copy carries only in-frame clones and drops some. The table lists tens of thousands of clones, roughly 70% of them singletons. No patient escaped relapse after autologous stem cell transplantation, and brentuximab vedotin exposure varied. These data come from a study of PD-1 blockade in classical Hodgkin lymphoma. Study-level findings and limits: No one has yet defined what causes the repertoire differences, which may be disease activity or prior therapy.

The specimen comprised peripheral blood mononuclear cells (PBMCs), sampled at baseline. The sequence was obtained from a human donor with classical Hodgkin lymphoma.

The chain's CDR3 is CASSSTGTGNTIYF. In DNA form, the CDR3 reads TGTGCCAGCAGTTCGACAGGGACTGGAAACACCATATATTTT. The genes are TRBV6-5 and TRBJ1-3, with 7 bases lining up with TRBD1. The germline V gene has CDR1 MNHEY and CDR2 SVGAGI. The trim removed 4 bases at V and 2 bases at J, leaving 2 bases unmatched. This CDR3 is built from 14 residues.